Listed below are T cell receptor beta chains from one sample, sequenced in a study of blood T cell repertoires in COVID-19. Using immunoSEQ multiplex PCR, the repertoire was profiled, and TCRdb retains in-frame clones only, with some absent. This table has approximately 150,000 clones, approximately 82% appearing once. The sequencing input was PBMCs or T cells enriched from blood (not recorded which). The source is a man in his sixties who had recovered from COVID-19. CDR3s leave out the opening cysteine and the closing phenylalanine or tryptophan.

V	length	J	CDR3
TRBV27	12	TRBJ2-1	ASSLSPPTNEQF
TRBV9	12	TRBJ2-1	ASSGTGGHQRQF
TRBV30	12	TRBJ2-2	AWSLTGFTGELF
TRBV15	14	TRBJ2-1	ATSRQGTSGAGEQF
TRBV29-1	13	TRBJ2-7	SVEWVAGGPNEQY
TRBV9	16	TRBJ2-1	ASSAGTLRWQEYNEQF
TRBV29-1	11	TRBJ2-1	SVNRGGFYEQF
TRBV6-5	11	TRBJ1-2	ASRGQAYYGYT
TRBV9	17	TRBJ2-2	ASSPGTPSFIRDAGELF
TRBV7-2	12	TRBJ1-1	ASSLDNRNTEAF
TRBV7-6	14	TRBJ1-1	ASSFLQGAKGTEAF
TRBV7-2	14	TRBJ1-4	ASSLAQGGTNEKLF
TRBV2	19	TRBJ2-7	ASSQTGGVFSGMPGSYEQY
TRBV19	11	TRBJ1-4	ASSRDWDEKLF
TRBV29-1	14	TRBJ1-2	SADFYGTGSIYGYT
TRBV4-2	14	TRBJ2-3	ASSQGGGRVTDTQY
TRBV2	12	TRBJ1-5	ASSEVRSNQPQH
TRBV5-1	13	TRBJ2-3	ASSLDVAETDTQY
TRBV6-5	12	TRBJ2-7	ASSYRDRGYEQY
TRBV5-1	11	TRBJ2-1	ASSLVGQSKEF
TRBV2	16	TRBJ2-3	ASSEARASGSSTDTQY
TRBV6-5	12	TRBJ2-7	ASRLEQDSYEQY
TRBV6-5	10	TRBJ2-3	AATLPPDTQY
TRBV5-1	12	TRBJ2-5	ASSLESGRETQY
TRBV5-1	15	TRBJ1-6	ASSLADRSSYNSPLH
TRBV19	11	TRBJ1-5	ASSTGVSQPQH
TRBV7-2	16	TRBJ2-1	ASSFRYHLATGSNEQF
TRBV28	12	TRBJ1-2	ASSLVNRVGGYT
TRBV7-9	12	TRBJ1-2	ASSADRGFYGYT
TRBV27	12	TRBJ2-1	ASSLLPGNNEQF
TRBV9	12	TRBJ2-5	ASSVGQGRETQY
TRBV7-9	14	TRBJ1-5	ASSFSGTGLPQPQH
TRBV19	16	TRBJ2-2	ASSINPVAVANTGELF
TRBV21-1	13	TRBJ1-1	ASSKGAGFHTEAF
TRBV11-1	13	TRBJ2-3	ASTSNLEETDTQY
TRBV6-4	9	TRBJ2-7	ASISAYEQY
TRBV19	10	TRBJ2-7	ASSILAGEQY
TRBV5-4	13	TRBJ2-5	ASSSSISGKETQY
TRBV5-6	13	TRBJ2-2	ASSLGQGGTGELF
TRBV29-1	11	TRBJ2-2	SVTAGGNGELF
TRBV6-1	14	TRBJ2-5	ASSVRDRGNQETQY
TRBV5-6	13	TRBJ1-3	ASSLGTGSGNTIY
TRBV30	11	TRBJ1-1	AWSVSTNTEAF
TRBV23-1	15	TRBJ2-2	ASSQSRGQGVTGELF
TRBV7-2	13	TRBJ2-1	ASSLTNPSYNEQF
TRBV24-1	15	TRBJ2-5	ATSDPTRQGMRETQY
TRBV28	13	TRBJ2-2	ASLTSRLEAGELF
TRBV19	16	TRBJ2-3	ASSRTGTSGGSTDTQY
TRBV27	12	TRBJ2-4	ASSTRTGGNIQY
TRBV27	17	TRBJ2-7	ASSLVSPIGLAGGDEQY
TRBV6-5	12	TRBJ1-1	ASSYPTVNTEAF
TRBV3-1/TRBV3-2	15	TRBJ2-3	ASSQDILLALQGTQY
TRBV28	11	TRBJ1-2	ASSYLAVYGYT
TRBV7-3	11	TRBJ2-3	ASSLTSADTQY